This T cell receptor (beta chain) stems from a study of blood T cells in healthy people across ages. Broader study findings: Since the PBMCs were unsorted, naive and antigen-experienced cells could not be conclusively compared.

The authors isolated at least 6.5 million PBMCs per sample. V was trimmed by 1 base and J by 2 bases, leaving 12 bases between them. The V gene's germline CDR1 is MGHRA and CDR2 YSYEKL. The CDR3 extends over 15 amino acids. A second PCR, run for roughly 7 to 11 cycles, used a sample-barcoded 5' primer plus a J-beta primer mix. TCRdb itself ran the 5' RACE reads through MiXCR, one entry per CDR3 protein. The sample includes just under 550,000 distinct CDR3 sequences, about 24% of them seen just once. The sample holds a few counts of this clonotype. What it recognizes is unknown. This sample also appeared in a second study, on T cells of mothers and their children.

The TCR was taken from a boy aged 5-17 years in good health. Sequencing input: blood. The chain couples TRBV4-1 to TRBJ2-7; D not certain. This CDR3 reads CASSQAPPGPYEQYF. In DNA, the CDR3 is TGCGCCAGCAGCCAAGCCCCCCCGGGTCCCTACGAGCAGTACTTC.